This TCR beta chain was sequenced in a study of cytomegalovirus exposure and HLA in healthy donors. Regarding the study as a whole: It is likely that the observed cluster of highly shared sequence variants was a sequencing artifact.

Researchers ran the PCR with 60 Vbeta and 13 Jbeta primers. The method was immunoSEQ multiplex PCR; TCRdb's version includes in-frame clones alone and lacks a portion of them. The table shows 65,000 to 90,000 clones, with roughly 75% occurring only once. A word on this clone: Its antigen is undetermined.

Specimen: PBMCs. The clonotype comes from a man aged 55 to 70 in good health and CMV-seronegative.

The CDR3 coding sequence is TGCGCCAGCAGTGGGACTAGCGGGGATATGGAGACCCAGTACTTC. Translation: CASSGTSGDMETQYF. The chain recombines TRBV10-1 with TRBJ2-5; 12 nucleotides agree with TRBD2. Germline V CDR1 and CDR2: WNHNN, SYGVQD (reference sequence). Trimming took 4 bases from V and 5 from J; bases not matched to a gene: 5. CDR3 length: 15 amino acids.